Described below is a single T cell receptor beta chain sequence and its context. These data are taken from a study of blood T cell repertoires in COVID-19. Authors' processing steps: Reference gene primer amplification gave nucleated cell count estimates. Using immunoSEQ multiplex PCR, the repertoire was profiled, and TCRdb retains in-frame clones only, with some absent. The D gene and trimming were derived from the DNA, and the V and J assignments and clone size from that table. Among hundreds of thousands of clones, around 89% were seen once, and the ten largest hold over 4%. CDR3 length equals 15 residues. Trimming removed 2 bases from V and 5 bases from J, with 13 bases in between. CDR1 is SEHNR and CDR2 is FQNEAQ in the germline V gene (reference sequence).

This clonotype was sampled from a woman in her twenties or thirties with acute or convalescent COVID-19. The rearrangement links TRBV7-9 to TRBJ2-1, with TRBD2 as a possible D gene (5 bases). The material sequenced was peripheral blood. The DNA for the CDR3 is TGTGCCAGCAGCTTAATTGGACTCCATGACAATGAGCAGTTCTTC. Its translation: CASSLIGLHDNEQFF. Based on the CDR3 plus reference TRBV7-9 and TRBJ2-1, the full variable domain is DTGVSQNPRHKITKRGQNVTFRCDPISEHNRLYWYRQTLGQGPEFLTYFQNEAQLEKSRLLSDRFSAERPKGSFSTLEIQRTEQGDSAMYLCASSLIGLHDNEQFFGPGTRLTVL.